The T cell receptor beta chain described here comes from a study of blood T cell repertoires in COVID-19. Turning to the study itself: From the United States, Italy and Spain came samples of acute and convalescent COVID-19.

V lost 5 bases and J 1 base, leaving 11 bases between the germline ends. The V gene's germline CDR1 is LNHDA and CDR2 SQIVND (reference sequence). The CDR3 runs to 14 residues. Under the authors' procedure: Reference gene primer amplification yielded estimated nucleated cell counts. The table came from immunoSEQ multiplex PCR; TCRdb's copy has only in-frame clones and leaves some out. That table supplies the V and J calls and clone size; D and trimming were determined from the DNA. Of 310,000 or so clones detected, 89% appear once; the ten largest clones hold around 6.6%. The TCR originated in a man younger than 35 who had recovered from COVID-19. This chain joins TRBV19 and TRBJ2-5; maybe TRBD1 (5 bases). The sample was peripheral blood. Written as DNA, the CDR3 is TGTGCCAGTAGTGCCCAGGGTATCCAAGAGACCCAGTACTTC. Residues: CASSAQGIQETQYF.